This is a list of T cell receptor beta chains from one sample in a study of molecular identifiers for immune sequencing clone quantification. TCRdb re-called the PCR reads with MiXCR, one entry per CDR3 protein. The table has about 70,000 distinct CDR3 sequences, approximately 17% seen once; the top ten hold roughly 1.4%. The specimen sequenced was naive CD8+ T cells from blood, with Jurkat cell RNA spiked in. These receptors were taken from a human donor in good health. Some libraries in this study had Jurkat cell RNA spiked in. The CDR3 runs from the conserved cysteine through the conserved F or W. The D gene is left open where the match is weak. Size is omitted from some rows. Given values are once, few, many or a class for expanded clones.

J gene | D gene | V gene | clone size | CDR3 DNA | CDR3 protein
TRBJ2-2 | NA | TRBV7-9 | many | TGTGCCAGCAGCCCTTGGTTTCGCGACACCGGGGAGCTGTTTTTT | CASSPWFRDTGELFF
TRBJ2-1 | NA | TRBV27 | NA | TGTGCCAGCAGTTTAGCCCCACTATATGAGCAGTTCTTC | CASSLAPLYEQFF
TRBJ2-1 | TRBD2 | TRBV5-1 | many | TGCGCCAGCAGCTCATTTAGCGGGAGGGCCCACAATGAGCAGTTCTTC | CASSSFSGRAHNEQFF
TRBJ2-3 | TRBD2 | TRBV20-1 | many | TGCAGTGCTAGAGTGCGGGAGGTCGCTTCTATCCCGGGTTATACGCAGTATTTT | CSARVREVASIPGYTQYF
TRBJ2-1 | NA | TRBV7-9 | many | TGTGCCAGCAGTTTAATGATTGCTAGCGCCTACAATGAGCAGTTCTTC | CASSLMIASAYNEQFF
TRBJ1-2 | NA | TRBV28 | NA | TGTGCCAGCAGGACTATAACAGGGAATGGCTACACCTTC | CASRTITGNGYTF
TRBJ1-2 | TRBD1 | TRBV14 | many | TGTGCCAGCAGCCAAGATTTAGGTGGACAGGGGGCAAACTATGGCTACACCTTC | CASSQDLGGQGANYGYTF
TRBJ2-7 | NA | TRBV5-3 | once | TGTGCCAGCAGCTTATATGAGAACTCCTACGAGCAGTACTTC | CASSLYENSYEQYF
TRBJ2-7 | TRBD2 | TRBV9 | many | TGTGCCAGCAGCGTAGCACTAGCGGGAGTCGCCGAGCAGTACTTC | CASSVALAGVAEQYF
TRBJ1-3 | NA | TRBV9 | many | TGTGCCAGCAGCGTAGGGGGGCCTGGAAACACCATATATTTT | CASSVGGPGNTIYF
TRBJ2-7 | TRBD1 | TRBV3-1 | many | TGTGCCAGCAGCCAAGGGGGGACAGGGATATACGAGCAGTACTTC | CASSQGGTGIYEQYF
TRBJ2-7 | NA | TRBV9 | NA | TGTGCCGGCAGCTCCCAGGGTCTTGTCCTCCTGCTATACGAGCAGTACTTC | CAGSSQGLVLLLYEQYF
TRBJ2-2 | TRBD2 | TRBV7-9 | many | TGTGCCAGCAGATCCAGGGGACTAGCGGGAAGTAACCCAAACACCGGGGAGCTGTTTTTT | CASRSRGLAGSNPNTGELFF
TRBJ1-2 | NA | TRBV30 | NA | TGTGCCTGGAGTCGGGGGGGAGGTGATGGCTACACCTTC | CAWSRGGGDGYTF
TRBJ1-1 | NA | TRBV12-5 | NA | TGTGCTAGTGGTTTTTCTGAGGGGACTATCCCTGAAGCTTTCTTT | CASGFSEGTIPEAFF
TRBJ1-6 | NA | TRBV6-1 | many | TGTGCCAGCAGTGAAGATCAGACTGACATTAATTCACCCCTCCACTTT | CASSEDQTDINSPLHF
TRBJ2-1 | NA | TRBV7-2 | few | TGTGCCAGCAGCCGGGGACCAAACTTAAGCTCCTACAATGAGCAGTTCTTC | CASSRGPNLSSYNEQFF
TRBJ2-7 | TRBD2 | TRBV7-8 | many | TGTGCCAGCAGCCCAGGACTAGCGGGGTACGAGCAGTACTTC | CASSPGLAGYEQYF
TRBJ1-5 | NA | TRBV19 | many | TGTGCCAGTAGTATAGGTTTCAGGGGCAATCAGCCCCAGCATTTT | CASSIGFRGNQPQHF
TRBJ2-1 | NA | TRBV30 | NA | TGTGCCTGGAGTGTGGGGACAAGAAACAATGAGCAGTTCTTC | CAWSVGTRNNEQFF
TRBJ2-1 | NA | TRBV29-1 | many | TGCAGCGTTGAAGAGCTGGGGGGCCTAATTAATGAGCAGTTCTTC | CSVEELGGLINEQFF
TRBJ2-1 | TRBD2 | TRBV13 | few | TGTGCCAGCAGCATGCTAGCGGGAGTTCCTCACAATGAGCAGTTCTTC | CASSMLAGVPHNEQFF
TRBJ1-1 | NA | TRBV5-6 | NA | TGTGCCAGCAGCGTCGGACAGCTAAACGGCCTGAACACTGAAGCTCTCTTT | CASSVGQLNGLNTEALF
TRBJ1-4 | TRBD1 | TRBV6-5 | many | TGTGCCAGCAGTCAAGGGGGCTCGGGTGAAAAACTGTTTTTT | CASSQGGSGEKLFF
TRBJ2-3 | TRBD2 | TRBV6-5 | many | TGTGCCAGCAGCCCGACTAGCGCCACAGATACGCAGTATTTT | CASSPTSATDTQYF
TRBJ2-2 | NA | TRBV27 | many | TGTGCCAGTTTCCCCGGACCCCCGAACACCGGGGAGCTGTTTTTT | CASFPGPPNTGELFF
TRBJ2-7 | NA | TRBV7-6 | NA | TGTGCCAGCAGCTGGGTTGGCGGGGGCTGCGAGCAGTACTTC | CASSWVGGGCEQYF
TRBJ2-2 | NA | TRBV5-4 | many | TGTGCCAGCAGCGTACAGGGGAACACCGGGGAGCTGTTTTTT | CASSVQGNTGELFF
TRBJ2-1 | NA | TRBV5-6 | NA | TGTGCCAGCAGCTTGGACGGTCCCTTAAGCGAAAGCTCCTACAATGAGCAGTTCTTC | CASSLDGPLSESSYNEQFF
TRBJ2-7 | TRBD2 | TRBV7-2 | many | TGTGCCAGCAGCTCCCGGTCTAGCGGAGGTTACGAGCAGTACTTC | CASSSRSSGGYEQYF
TRBJ2-3 | TRBD2 | TRBV13 | many | TGTGCCAGCAGCGTAGCGGGAGACACAGATACGCAGTATTTT | CASSVAGDTDTQYF
TRBJ1-2 | TRBD1 | TRBV6-4 | many | TGTGCCAACATTACTGGGCCCCGGGACAGGGGGCGTCATGGCTACACCTTC | CANITGPRDRGRHGYTF
TRBJ2-1 | NA | TRBV20-1 | NA | TGCAGTGCTATCAATATCCAACAGGGGGGGATTGGCAATGAGCAGTTCTTC | CSAINIQQGGIGNEQFF
TRBJ1-2 | NA | TRBV4-1 | many | TGCGCCAGCAGCCAACTGAGACATCCTCAGCTTGGCTACACCTTC | CASSQLRHPQLGYTF
TRBJ2-3 | NA | TRBV27 | many | TGTGCCAGCAGTTTACTAGCACCCGGCACAGATACGCAGTATTTT | CASSLLAPGTDTQYF
TRBJ2-5 | NA | TRBV3-1 | medium-sized | TGTGCCAGCAGCCGACAGACGGGGAAAGAGACCCAGTACTTC | CASSRQTGKETQYF
TRBJ2-7 | NA | TRBV19 | many | TGTGCCAGTAGTATTGGGGGGAGCGGCGAGCAGTACTTC | CASSIGGSGEQYF
TRBJ1-5 | NA | TRBV5-7 | NA | TGTGACAGCAGGCCCGAGGGGGGGCCCCCCAAGGATGGTCAGCCCCAGCATTTT | CDSRPEGGPPKDGQPQHF
TRBJ2-7 | TRBD1 | TRBV5-1 | many | TGCGCCAGCAGCTTGTTTCGACAGGGATTGTTTTACGAGCAGTACTTC | CASSLFRQGLFYEQYF
TRBJ1-1 | TRBD1 | TRBV27 | NA | TGTGCCAGCAGTCCCCTGACAGGGGTGAACACTGAAGCTTTCTTT | CASSPLTGVNTEAFF
TRBJ2-1 | TRBD2 | TRBV6-5 | NA | TGTGCCAGCAGTCCTATGGGACTAGCGGGATACAATGGGCAGTCCTTC | CASSPMGLAGYNGQSF
TRBJ2-1 | TRBD2 | TRBV11-2 | NA | TGTGCCAGCAGCGCCCCGGGACTAGCGGTCGGAGCAGATGAGCAGTTCTTC | CASSAPGLAVGADEQFF
TRBJ2-1 | NA | TRBV20-1 | many | TGCAGTGCTAGTTCTTTAGCGACCCCCTACAATGAGCAGTTCTTC | CSASSLATPYNEQFF
TRBJ1-2 | NA | TRBV11-3 | many | TGTGCCAGCAGCTCTCCACTAACAGACAACTATGGCTACACCTTC | CASSSPLTDNYGYTF
TRBJ2-1 | TRBD1 | TRBV20-1 | many | TGCAGTGCTCTCGACAGGGAAATCTACAATGAGCAGTTCTTC | CSALDREIYNEQFF
TRBJ2-5 | TRBD1 | TRBV27 | many | TGTGCCAGCAGTCCGATCGCCGGGACAGGGGAAGAGACCCAGTACTTC | CASSPIAGTGEETQYF
TRBJ2-7 | NA | TRBV20-1 | NA | TGCAGTGCCAGGACTAAAAGTGGCGGCTACGAGCAGTACTTC | CSARTKSGGYEQYF
TRBJ2-7 | TRBD2 | TRBV11-3 | NA | TGTGCCAGCAGCTTAGTAGGCGGGAGGAAACCCTACGAGCAGTACTTC | CASSLVGGRKPYEQYF